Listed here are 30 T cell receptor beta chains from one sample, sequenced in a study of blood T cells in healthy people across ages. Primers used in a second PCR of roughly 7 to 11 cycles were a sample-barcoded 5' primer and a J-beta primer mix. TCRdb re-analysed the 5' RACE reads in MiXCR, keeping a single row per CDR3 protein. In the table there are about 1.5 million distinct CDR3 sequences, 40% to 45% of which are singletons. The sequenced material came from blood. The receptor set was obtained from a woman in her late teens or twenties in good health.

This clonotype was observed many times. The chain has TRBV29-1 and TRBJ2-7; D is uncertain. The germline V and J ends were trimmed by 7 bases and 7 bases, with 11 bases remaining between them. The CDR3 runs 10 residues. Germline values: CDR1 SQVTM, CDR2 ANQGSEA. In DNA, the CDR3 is TGCAGCGCCCTTGCCCTGGAGCAGTACTTC. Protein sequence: CSALALEQYF.

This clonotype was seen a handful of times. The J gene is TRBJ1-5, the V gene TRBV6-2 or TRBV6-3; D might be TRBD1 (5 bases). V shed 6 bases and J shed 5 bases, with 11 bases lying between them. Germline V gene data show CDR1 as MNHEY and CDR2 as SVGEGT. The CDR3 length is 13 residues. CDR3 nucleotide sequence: TGTGCCAGCAGGGGCCCGGGGCATCAGCCCCAGCATTTT. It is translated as CASRGPGHQPQHF.

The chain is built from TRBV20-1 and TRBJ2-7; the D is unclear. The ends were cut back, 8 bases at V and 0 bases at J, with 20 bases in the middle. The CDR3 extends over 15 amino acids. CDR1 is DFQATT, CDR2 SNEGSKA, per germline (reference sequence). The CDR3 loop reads CSSYPSGRSSYEQYF. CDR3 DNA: TGCAGTTCATACCCTTCTGGGCGGAGCTCCTACGAGCAGTACTTC.

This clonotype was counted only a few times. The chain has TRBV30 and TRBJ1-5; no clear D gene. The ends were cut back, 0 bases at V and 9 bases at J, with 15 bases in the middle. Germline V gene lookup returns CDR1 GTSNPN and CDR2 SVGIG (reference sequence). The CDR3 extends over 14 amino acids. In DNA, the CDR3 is TGTGCCTGGAGTGTTGAACAATACCGTGGGCCCCAGCATTTT. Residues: CAWSVEQYRGPQHF. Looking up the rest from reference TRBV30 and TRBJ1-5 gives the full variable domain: SQTIHQWPATLVQPVGSPLSLECTVEGTSNPNLYWYRQAAGRGLQLLFYSVGIGQISSEVPQNLSASRPQDRQFILSSKKLLLSDSGFYLCAWSVEQYRGPQHFGDGTRLSIL.

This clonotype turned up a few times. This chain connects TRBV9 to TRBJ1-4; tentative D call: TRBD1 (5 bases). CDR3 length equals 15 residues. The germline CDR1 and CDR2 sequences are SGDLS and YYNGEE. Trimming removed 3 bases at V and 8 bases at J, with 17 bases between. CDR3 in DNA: TGTGCCAGCAGCGCAGAGGGGACTCTTGGGGAAAAACTGTTTTTT. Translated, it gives CASSAEGTLGEKLFF.

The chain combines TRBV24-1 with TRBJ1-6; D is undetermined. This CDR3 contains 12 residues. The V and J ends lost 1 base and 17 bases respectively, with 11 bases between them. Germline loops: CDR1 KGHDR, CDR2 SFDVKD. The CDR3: CATSDLHGRVHF. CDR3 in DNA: TGTGCCACCAGTGATTTACACGGGCGAGTCCACTTT.

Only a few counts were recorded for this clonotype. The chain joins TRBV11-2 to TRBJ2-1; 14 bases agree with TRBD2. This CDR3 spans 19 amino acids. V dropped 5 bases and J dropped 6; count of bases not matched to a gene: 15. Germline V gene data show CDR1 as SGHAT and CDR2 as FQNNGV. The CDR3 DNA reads TGTGCCAGCAGCAAGACGGGACTAGCGGGAGTCCCGGGGTCCAATGAGCAGTTCTTC. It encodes CASSKTGLAGVPGSNEQFF.

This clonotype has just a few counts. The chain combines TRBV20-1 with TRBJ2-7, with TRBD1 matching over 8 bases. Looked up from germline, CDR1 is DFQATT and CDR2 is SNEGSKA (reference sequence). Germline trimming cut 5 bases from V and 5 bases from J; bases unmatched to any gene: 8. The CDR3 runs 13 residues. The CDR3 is CSAVGQGYDEQYF. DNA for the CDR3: TGCAGTGCTGTAGGACAGGGATACGACGAGCAGTACTTC.

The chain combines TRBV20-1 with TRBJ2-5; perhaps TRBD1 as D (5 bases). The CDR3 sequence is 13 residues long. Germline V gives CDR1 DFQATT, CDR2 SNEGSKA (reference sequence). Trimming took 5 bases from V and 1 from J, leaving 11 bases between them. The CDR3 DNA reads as TGCAGTGCTGAACGGACACCCCAAGAGACCCAGTACTTC. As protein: CSAERTPQETQYF.

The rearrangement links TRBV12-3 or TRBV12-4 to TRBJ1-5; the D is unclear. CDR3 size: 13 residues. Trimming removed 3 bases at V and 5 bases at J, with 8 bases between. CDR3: CASSLPGDQPQHF. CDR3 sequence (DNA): TGTGCCAGCAGTTTGCCGGGCGATCAGCCCCAGCATTTT.

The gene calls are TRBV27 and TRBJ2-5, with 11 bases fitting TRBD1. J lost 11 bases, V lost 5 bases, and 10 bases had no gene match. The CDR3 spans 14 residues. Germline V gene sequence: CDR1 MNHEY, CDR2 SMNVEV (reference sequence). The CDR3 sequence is CASSPGTGGVEQYF. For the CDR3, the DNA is TGTGCCAGCAGTCCTGGGACAGGGGGGGTTGAGCAGTACTTC.

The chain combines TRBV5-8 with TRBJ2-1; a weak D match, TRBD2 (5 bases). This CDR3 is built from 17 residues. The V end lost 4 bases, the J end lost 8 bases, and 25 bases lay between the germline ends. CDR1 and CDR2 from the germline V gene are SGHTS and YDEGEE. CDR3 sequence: CASSPQLLGKKGHEQFF. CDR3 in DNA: TGTGCCAGCAGCCCCCAACTCCTCGGGAAAAAAGGACATGAGCAGTTCTTC. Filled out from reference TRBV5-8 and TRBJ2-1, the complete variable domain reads EAGVTQSPTHLIKTRGQQATLRCSPISGHTSVYWYQQALGLGLQFLLWYDEGEERNRGNFPPRFSGRQFPNYSSELNVNALELEDSALYLCASSPQLLGKKGHEQFFGPGTRLTVL.

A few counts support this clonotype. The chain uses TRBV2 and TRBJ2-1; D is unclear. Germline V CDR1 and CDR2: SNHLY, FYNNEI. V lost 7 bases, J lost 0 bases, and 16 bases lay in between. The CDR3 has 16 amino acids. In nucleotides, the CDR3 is TGTGCCAGCATTTCCTCCCATCCTAGCTCCTACAATGAGCAGTTCTTC. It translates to CASISSHPSSYNEQFF.

This CDR3 is CASSSTMPGLAVFHEQFF. The CDR3 DNA reads as TGCGCCAGCAGCTCTACGATGCCGGGACTAGCAGTTTTCCATGAGCAGTTCTTC. The chain has TRBV5-1 and TRBJ2-1; 9 bases map to TRBD2. The V gene end was trimmed by 3 bases and the J gene end by 8 bases; junction bases not matched to a gene: 18. From germline, CDR1 is SGHRS and CDR2 YFSETQ. There are 18 residues in the CDR3.

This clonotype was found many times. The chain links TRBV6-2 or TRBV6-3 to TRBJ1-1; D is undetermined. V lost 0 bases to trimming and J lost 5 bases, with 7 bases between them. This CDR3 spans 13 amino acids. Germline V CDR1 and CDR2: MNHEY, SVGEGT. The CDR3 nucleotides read TGTGCCAGCAGTTACTCGCCGGGGACTGAAGCTTTCTTT. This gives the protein CASSYSPGTEAFF.

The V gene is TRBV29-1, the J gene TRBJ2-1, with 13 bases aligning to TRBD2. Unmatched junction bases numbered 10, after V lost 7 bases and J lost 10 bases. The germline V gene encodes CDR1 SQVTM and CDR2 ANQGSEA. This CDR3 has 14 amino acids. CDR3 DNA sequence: TGCAGCGCCGGACTAGCGGGAGACCGCTACGAGCAGTTCTTC. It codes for CSAGLAGDRYEQFF.

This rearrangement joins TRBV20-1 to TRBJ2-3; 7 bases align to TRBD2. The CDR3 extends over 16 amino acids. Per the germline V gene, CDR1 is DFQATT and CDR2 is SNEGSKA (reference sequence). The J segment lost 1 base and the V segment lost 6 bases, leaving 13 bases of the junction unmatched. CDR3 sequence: CSAPGRAGFRTDTQYF. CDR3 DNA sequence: TGCAGTGCCCCCGGACGAGCGGGATTCCGCACAGATACGCAGTATTTT.

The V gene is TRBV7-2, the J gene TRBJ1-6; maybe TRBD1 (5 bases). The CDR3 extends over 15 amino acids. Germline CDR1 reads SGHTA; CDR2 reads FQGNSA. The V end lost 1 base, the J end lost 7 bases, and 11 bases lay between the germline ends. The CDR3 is CASSLGGGDNSPLHF. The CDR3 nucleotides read TGTGCCAGCAGCTTAGGCGGAGGGGACAATTCACCCCTCCACTTT.

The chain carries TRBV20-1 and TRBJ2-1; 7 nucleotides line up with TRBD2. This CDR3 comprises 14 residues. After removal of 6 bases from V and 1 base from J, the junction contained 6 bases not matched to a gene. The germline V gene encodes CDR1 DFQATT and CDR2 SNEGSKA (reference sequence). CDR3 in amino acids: CSAVGGESYNEQFF. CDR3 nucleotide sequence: TGCAGTGCCGTTGGGGGGGAGTCCTACAATGAGCAGTTCTTC.

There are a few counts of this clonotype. The DNA for the CDR3 is TGTGCCAGCAGCTTAGCGTATCTAGCGGACCACGAGCAGTACTTC. It specifies CASSLAYLADHEQYF. This sequence joins TRBV7-8 and TRBJ2-7, with 7 bases aligning to TRBD2. With V trimmed by 0 bases and J by 5 bases, 7 bases remained unmatched. CDR3 length: 15 residues. CDR1 and CDR2 from the germline V gene are SGHVS and FQNEAQ. The entire variable domain, with the rest obtained from reference TRBV7-8 and TRBJ2-7, is as follows: GAGVSQSPRYKVAKRGQDVALRCDPISGHVSLFWYQQALGQGPEFLTYFQNEAQLDKSGLPSDRFFAERPEGSVSTLKIQRTQQEDSAVYLCASSLAYLADHEQYFGPGTRLTVT.

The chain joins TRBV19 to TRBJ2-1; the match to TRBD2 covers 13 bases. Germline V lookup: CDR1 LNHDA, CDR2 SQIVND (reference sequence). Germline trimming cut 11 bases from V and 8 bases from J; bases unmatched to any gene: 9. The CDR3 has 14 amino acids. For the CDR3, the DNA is TGTGCCTCAGAAAGACTAGCGGGAGGCTATGAGCAGTTCTTC. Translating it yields CASERLAGGYEQFF.

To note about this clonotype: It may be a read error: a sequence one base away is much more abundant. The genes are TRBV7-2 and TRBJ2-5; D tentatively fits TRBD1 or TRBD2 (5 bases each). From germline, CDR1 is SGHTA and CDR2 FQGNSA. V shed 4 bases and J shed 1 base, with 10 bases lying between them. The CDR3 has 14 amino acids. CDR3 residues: CTSSSAGTQETQYF. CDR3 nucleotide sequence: TGTACCAGCAGCTCAGCCGGGACCCAAGAGACCCAGTACTTC.

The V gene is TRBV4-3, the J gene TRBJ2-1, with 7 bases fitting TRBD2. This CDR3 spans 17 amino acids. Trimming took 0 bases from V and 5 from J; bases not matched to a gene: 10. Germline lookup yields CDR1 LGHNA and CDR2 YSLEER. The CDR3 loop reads CASSQDLRAGRDNEQFF. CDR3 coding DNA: TGCGCCAGCAGCCAAGATCTCAGAGCGGGGAGGGACAATGAGCAGTTCTTC.

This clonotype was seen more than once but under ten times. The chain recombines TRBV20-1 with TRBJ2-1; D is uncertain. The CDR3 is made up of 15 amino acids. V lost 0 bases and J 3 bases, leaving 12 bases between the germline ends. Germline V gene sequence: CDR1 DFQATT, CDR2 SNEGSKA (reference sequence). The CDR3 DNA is TGCAGTGCTAGAGATATGGAATATAACTACAATGAGCAGTTCTTC. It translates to CSARDMEYNYNEQFF.

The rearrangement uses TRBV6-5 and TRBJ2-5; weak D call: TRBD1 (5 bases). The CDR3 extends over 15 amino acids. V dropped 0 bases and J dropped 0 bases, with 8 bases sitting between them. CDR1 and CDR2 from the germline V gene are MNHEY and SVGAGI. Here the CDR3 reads CASSYSGHNQETQYF. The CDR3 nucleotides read TGTGCCAGCAGTTACTCGGGGCACAACCAAGAGACCCAGTACTTC.

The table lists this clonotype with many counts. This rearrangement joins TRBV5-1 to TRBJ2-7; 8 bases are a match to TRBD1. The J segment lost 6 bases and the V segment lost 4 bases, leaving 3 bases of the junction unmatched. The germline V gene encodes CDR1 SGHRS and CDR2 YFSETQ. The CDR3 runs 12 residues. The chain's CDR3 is CASSRGQGEQYF. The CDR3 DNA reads TGCGCCAGCAGCCGAGGACAGGGCGAGCAGTACTTC.

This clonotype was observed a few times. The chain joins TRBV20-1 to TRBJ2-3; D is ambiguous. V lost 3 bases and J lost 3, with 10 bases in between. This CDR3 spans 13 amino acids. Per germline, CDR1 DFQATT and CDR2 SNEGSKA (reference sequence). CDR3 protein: CSARGIRTDTQYF. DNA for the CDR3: TGCAGTGCTAGGGGAATACGAACAGATACGCAGTATTTT.

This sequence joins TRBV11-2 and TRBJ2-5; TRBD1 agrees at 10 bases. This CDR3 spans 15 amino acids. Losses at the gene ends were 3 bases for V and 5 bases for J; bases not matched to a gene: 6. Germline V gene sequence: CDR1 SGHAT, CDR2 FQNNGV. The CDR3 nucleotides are TGTGCCAGCAGCTTCACAGCGGGACAGGGGGAGACCCAGTACTTC. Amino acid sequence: CASSFTAGQGETQYF.

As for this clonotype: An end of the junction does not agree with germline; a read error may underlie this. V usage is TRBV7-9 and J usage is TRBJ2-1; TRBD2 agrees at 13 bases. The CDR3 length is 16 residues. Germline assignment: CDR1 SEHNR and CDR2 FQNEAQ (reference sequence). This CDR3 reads CDSSTLTSGGVPVQFF. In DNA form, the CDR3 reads TGTGACAGCAGCACTCTCACTAGCGGGGGGGTACCTGTGCAGTTCTTC.

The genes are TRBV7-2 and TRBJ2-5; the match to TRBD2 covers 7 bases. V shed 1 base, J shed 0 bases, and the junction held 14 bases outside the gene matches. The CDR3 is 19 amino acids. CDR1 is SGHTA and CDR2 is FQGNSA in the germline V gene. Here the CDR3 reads CASSLVGRTKWGYQETQYF. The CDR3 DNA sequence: TGTGCCAGCAGCTTAGTCGGGAGGACTAAGTGGGGGTACCAAGAGACCCAGTACTTC.